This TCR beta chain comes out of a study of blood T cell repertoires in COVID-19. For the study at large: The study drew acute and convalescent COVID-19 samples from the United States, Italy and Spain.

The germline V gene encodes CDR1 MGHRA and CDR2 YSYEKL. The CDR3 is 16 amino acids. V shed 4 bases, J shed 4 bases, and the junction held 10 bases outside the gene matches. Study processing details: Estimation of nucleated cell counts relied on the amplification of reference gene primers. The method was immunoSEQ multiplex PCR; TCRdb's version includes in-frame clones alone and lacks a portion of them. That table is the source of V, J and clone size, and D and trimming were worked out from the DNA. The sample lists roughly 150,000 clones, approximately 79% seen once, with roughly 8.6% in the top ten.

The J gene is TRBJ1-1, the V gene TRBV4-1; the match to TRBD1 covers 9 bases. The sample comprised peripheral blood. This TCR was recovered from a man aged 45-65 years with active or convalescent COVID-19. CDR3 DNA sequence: TGCGCCAGCAGCCCCCTGGACAGGGGCTTTTCCACTGAAGCTTTCTTT. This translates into CASSPLDRGFSTEAFF.